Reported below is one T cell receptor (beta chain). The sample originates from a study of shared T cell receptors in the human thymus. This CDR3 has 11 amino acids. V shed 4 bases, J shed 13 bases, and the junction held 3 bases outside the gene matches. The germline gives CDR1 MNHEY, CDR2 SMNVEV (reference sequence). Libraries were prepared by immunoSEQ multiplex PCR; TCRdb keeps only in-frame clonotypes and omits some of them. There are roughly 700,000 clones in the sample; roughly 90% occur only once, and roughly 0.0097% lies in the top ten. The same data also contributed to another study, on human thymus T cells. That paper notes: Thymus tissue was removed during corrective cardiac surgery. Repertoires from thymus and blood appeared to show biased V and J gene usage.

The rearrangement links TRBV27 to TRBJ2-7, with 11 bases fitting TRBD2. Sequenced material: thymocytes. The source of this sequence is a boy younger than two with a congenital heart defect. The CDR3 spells CASSSSGRTYF. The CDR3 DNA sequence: TGTGCCAGCAGTTCTAGCGGGAGGACTTACTTC.